This paragraph covers one TCR beta chain sequence. It was with previously described methods and listed TCR primers that bulk TCR libraries were made. TCRdb called the PCR reads again in MiXCR, with one record for every CDR3 protein. The table lists a few hundred thousand distinct CDR3 sequences, around 23% of them singletons, with approximately 0.8% in the top ten. This specimen comes from a study of molecular identifiers for immune sequencing clone quantification. Study in general: Four of five splits of RNA from 20,000 or 100,000 naive CD8 cells were sequenced in replicates.

Libraries of naive CD8 T cells were made from roughly 18,000 to 920,000 sorted cells. They used 10%, 30% or 50% RNA. V was trimmed by 1 base and J by 2 bases, leaving 13 bases between them. The V gene's germline CDR1 is WNHNN and CDR2 SYGVQD (reference sequence). The CDR3 loop spans 16 amino acids. The sequenced sample was naive CD8+ T cells from blood, with Jurkat cell RNA spiked in. The subset here: FACS-sorted CD8+CD4-CCR7+CD45RA+ naive T cells. The clonotype was recovered from a human donor in good health. Some libraries in this study had Jurkat cell RNA spiked in. J is TRBJ2-3 and V is TRBV10-1; D is undetermined. The CDR3 loop reads CASSEYQAGYTDTQYF. The CDR3 DNA reads TGCGCCAGCAGTGAGTACCAGGCTGGGTACACAGATACGCAGTATTTT.